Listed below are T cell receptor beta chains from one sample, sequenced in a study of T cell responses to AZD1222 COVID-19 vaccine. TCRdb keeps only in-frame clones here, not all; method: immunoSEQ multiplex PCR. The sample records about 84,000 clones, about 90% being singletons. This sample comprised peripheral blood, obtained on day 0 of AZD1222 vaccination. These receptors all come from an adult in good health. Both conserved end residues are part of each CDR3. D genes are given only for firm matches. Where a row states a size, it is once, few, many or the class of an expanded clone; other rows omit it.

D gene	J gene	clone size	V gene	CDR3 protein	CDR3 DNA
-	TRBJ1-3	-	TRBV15	CATSRAGSTGNTIYF	TGTGCCACCAGCAGAGCCGGGAGCACCGGAAACACCATATATTTT
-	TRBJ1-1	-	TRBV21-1	CASVPRGPKTEAFF	TGTGCCAGCGTCCCCCGGGGTCCGAAGACTGAAGCTTTCTTT
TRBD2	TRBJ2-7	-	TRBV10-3	CAIQETSDSYEQYF	TGTGCCATCCAAGAGACTAGCGACTCCTACGAGCAGTACTTC
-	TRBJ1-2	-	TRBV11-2	CASSFDRSANYGYTF	TGTGCCAGCAGCTTCGACAGGTCAGCTAACTATGGCTACACCTTC
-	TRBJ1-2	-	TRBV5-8	CASSYIDAFYGYTF	TGTGCCAGCAGCTACATCGATGCATTCTATGGCTACACCTTC
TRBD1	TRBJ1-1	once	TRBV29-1	CSGRQGDTEAFF	TGCAGCGGCAGACAGGGGGACACTGAAGCTTTCTTT
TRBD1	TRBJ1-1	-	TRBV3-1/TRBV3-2	CASSQPGQGEVTEAFF	TGTGCCAGCAGCCAGCCGGGACAGGGGGAAGTGACTGAAGCTTTCTTT
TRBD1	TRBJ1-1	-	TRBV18	CASSAGGDTEAFF	TGTGCCAGCTCGGCAGGGGGTGACACTGAAGCTTTCTTT
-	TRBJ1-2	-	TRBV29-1	CSVGSTAGYTF	TGCAGCGTGGGGTCGACGGCTGGCTACACCTTC
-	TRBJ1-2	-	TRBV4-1	CASSQDGGRGYGYTF	TGCGCCAGCAGCCAGGATGGGGGAAGGGGCTATGGCTACACCTTC
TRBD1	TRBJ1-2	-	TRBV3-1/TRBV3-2	CASSQTGGTAYGYTF	TGTGCCAGCAGCCAAACGGGGGGGACAGCCTATGGCTACACCTTC
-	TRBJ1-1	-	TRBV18	CASSPQGSDTEAFF	TGTGCCAGCTCACCCCAGGGTTCGGACACTGAAGCTTTCTTT
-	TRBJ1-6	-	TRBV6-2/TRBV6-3	CASSADRGSSPLHF	TGTGCCAGCAGTGCCGACCGGGGGAGTTCACCCCTCCACTTT
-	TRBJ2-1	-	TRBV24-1	CATSDPRQSTGEQFF	TGTGCCACCAGTGATCCCCGCCAATCGACAGGCGAGCAGTTCTTC
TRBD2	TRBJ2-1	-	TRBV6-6	CASSWSGRIGNEQFF	TGTGCCAGCAGTTGGAGCGGGAGAATCGGGAATGAGCAGTTCTTC
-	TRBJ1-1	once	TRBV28	CASRETEAFF	TGTGCCAGCCGGGAAACTGAAGCTTTCTTT
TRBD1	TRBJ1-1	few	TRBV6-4	CASRLTGANTEAFF	TGTGCCAGCAGACTTACAGGGGCGAACACTGAAGCTTTCTTT
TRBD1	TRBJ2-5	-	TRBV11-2	CASSFLEGDSAGYF	TGTGCCAGCAGCTTCCTAGAAGGGGACAGTGCGGGGTACTTC
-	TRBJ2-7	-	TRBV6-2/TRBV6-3	CASSPGGGRSNEQYF	TGTGCCAGCAGCCCCGGGGGCGGGAGATCAAACGAGCAGTACTTC
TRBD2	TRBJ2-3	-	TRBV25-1	CASSEYGGGDTQYF	TGTGCCAGCAGTGAATACGGGGGGGGAGATACGCAGTATTTT
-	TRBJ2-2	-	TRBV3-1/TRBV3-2	CASSPSGTTNTGELFF	TGTGCCAGCAGCCCCTCCGGGACAACGAACACCGGGGAGCTGTTTTTT
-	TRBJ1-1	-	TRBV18	CASSPARTPNTEAFF	TGTGCCAGCTCCCCGGCGAGGACCCCGAACACTGAAGCTTTCTTT
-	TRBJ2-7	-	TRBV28	CASSFSAVPYEQYF	TGTGCCAGCAGTTTTTCCGCAGTACCCTACGAGCAGTACTTC
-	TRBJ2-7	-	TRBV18	CASSPGRIEEQYF	TGTGCCAGCTCACCAGGACGGATAGAAGAGCAGTACTTC
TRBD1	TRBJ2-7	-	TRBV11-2	CASSLERTGARTYEQYF	TGTGCCAGCAGTTTAGAGAGAACAGGGGCGCGGACCTACGAGCAGTACTTC
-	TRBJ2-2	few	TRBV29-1	CSVEGSTGELFF	TGCAGCGTTGAAGGTAGCACCGGGGAGCTGTTTTTT
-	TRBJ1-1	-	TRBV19	CASSAWDLKNTEAFF	TGTGCCAGTAGTGCCTGGGACCTCAAGAACACTGAAGCTTTCTTT
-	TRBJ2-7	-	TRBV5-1	CASSLIQGLGEQYF	TGCGCCAGCAGCTTGATTCAGGGGCTGGGCGAGCAGTACTTC
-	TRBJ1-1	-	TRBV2	CASRDLGDRMNTEAFF	TGTGCCAGCAGGGACCTAGGGGATCGAATGAACACTGAAGCTTTCTTT
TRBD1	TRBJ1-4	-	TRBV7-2	CASSPQTGGNEKLFF	TGTGCCAGCAGCCCGCAGACAGGGGGAAACGAAAAACTGTTTTTT
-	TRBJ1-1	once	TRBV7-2	CASSLAANTEAFF	TGTGCCAGCAGCTTAGCAGCGAACACTGAAGCTTTCTTT
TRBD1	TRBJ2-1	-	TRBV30	CAWRGQTGGMQFF	TGTGCCTGGAGGGGACAGACCGGTGGGATGCAGTTCTTC
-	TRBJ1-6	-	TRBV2	CASREGRLNSPLHF	TGTGCCAGCAGGGAAGGCCGTCTAAATTCACCCCTCCACTTT
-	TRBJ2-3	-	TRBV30	CAWSVYTDTQYF	TGTGCCTGGAGCGTTTACACAGATACGCAGTATTTT
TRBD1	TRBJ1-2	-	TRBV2	CASSVRQGVTGYTF	TGTGCCAGCAGTGTCAGACAGGGTGTAACTGGCTACACCTTC
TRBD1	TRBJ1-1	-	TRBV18	CASSLIRGEALTEAFF	TGTGCCAGCTCACTGATCAGGGGGGAGGCTCTCACTGAAGCTTTCTTT
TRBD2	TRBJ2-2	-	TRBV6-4	CASSPGLGGGELFF	TGTGCCAGCAGCCCGGGACTAGGTGGTGGGGAGCTGTTTTTT
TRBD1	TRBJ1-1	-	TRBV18	CASSPPATGSLEAFF	TGTGCCAGCTCACCACCCGCGACAGGGAGCCTTGAAGCTTTCTTT
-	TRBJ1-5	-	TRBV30	CAWSVPGTGNQPQHF	TGTGCCTGGAGTGTACCAGGGACGGGCAATCAGCCCCAGCATTTT
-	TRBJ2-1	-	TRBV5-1	CASSLEGRSSYNEQFF	TGCGCCAGCAGCTTGGAGGGCCGCAGCTCCTACAATGAGCAGTTCTTC
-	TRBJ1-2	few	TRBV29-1	CSVESGEVYGYTF	TGCAGCGTTGAAAGTGGAGAAGTCTATGGCTACACCTTC
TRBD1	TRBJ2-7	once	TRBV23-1	CASSYPGWDRTFYEQYF	TGCGCCAGCTCCTACCCTGGCTGGGACAGGACTTTCTACGAGCAGTACTTC
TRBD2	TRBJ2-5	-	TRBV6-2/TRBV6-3	CASSRTSEGAQYF	TGTGCCAGCAGTAGGACTAGTGAAGGGGCCCAGTACTTC
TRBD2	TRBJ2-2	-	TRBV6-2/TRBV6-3	CASSLAGSGSTGELFF	TGTGCCAGCAGTCTAGCGGGTAGCGGCTCCACCGGGGAGCTGTTTTTT
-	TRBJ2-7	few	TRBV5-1	CASNPGSSYEQYF	TGCGCCAGCAACCCAGGGAGCTCCTACGAGCAGTACTTC